This T cell receptor (beta chain) emerged from a study of blood T cell repertoires in COVID-19. Turning to the study itself: Some COVID-19 samples were acute and others convalescent; all came from the United States, Italy and Spain. Sample material is recorded as cDNA or gDNA derived from T cells, B-cell-depleted T cells, or PBMCs.

V was cut by 8 bases and J by 6 bases, with 26 bases left in between. Germline CDR1 is MNHNS and CDR2 is SASEGT. CDR3 size: 17 residues. Source study methods: From reference gene primer amplification, estimates of nucleated cell counts were derived. TCRdb's copy holds only in-frame clones and misses some; the assay was immunoSEQ multiplex PCR. D and trimming were read from the DNA, whereas the V and J calls and clone size are those reported in that table. The data hold 80,000 to 100,000 clones, with more than 70% observed a single time. The chain uses TRBV6-1 and TRBJ2-1; maybe TRBD2 (8 bases). The sequenced material came from peripheral blood. This clonotype originated in a woman aged 60-75 years in a cohort sampled during active or convalescent COVID-19. The CDR3 DNA is TGTGCCAGCCGTGGGACAGCGGGAGTGGGTTCGTCCAATGAGCAGTTCTTC. Translating gives CASRGTAGVGSSNEQFF.